These 14 T cell receptor beta chains were sequenced from one sample in a study of T cells in Graves' hyperthyroidism and ophthalmopathy. RNA transcripts provided the source from which TCR beta CDR3 regions were amplified. Initially, a first-round RT-PCR of the TCR CDR3 employed the HTBI primer set. Using its own MiXCR run on the multiplex PCR reads, TCRdb lists one record per CDR3 protein. The sample holds some 270,000 distinct CDR3 sequences, about 24% seen once. The specimen was blood. The receptors derive from a middle-aged woman with Graves' ophthalmopathy.

The genes are TRBV28 and TRBJ1-5; no definite D call. CDR1 is MDHEN and CDR2 is SYDVKM in the germline V gene. The V end was cut by 5 bases, the J end by 1 base, with 12 bases between. The CDR3 contains 15 residues. In DNA form, the CDR3 reads TGTGCCAGCAGTCTGACCTTTTCGAGCAATCAGCCCCAGCATTTT. As protein: CASSLTFSSNQPQHF.

In this sample, this clonotype turned up many times. The V and J genes are TRBV4-2 and TRBJ1-6; D gene unclear. Trimming removed 1 base from V and 12 bases from J, with 16 bases in between. The CDR3 is 15 residues long. Germline assignment: CDR1 LGHNA and CDR2 YNFKEQ. The CDR3 coding sequence is TGTGCCAGCAGCCAAGCACTGGGTGGTTTGGAACCCCTCCACTTT. This gives the protein CASSQALGGLEPLHF.

This clonotype was found many times. The V call is TRBV20-1, the J call TRBJ2-7; TRBD2 is a possible D gene (5 bases). This CDR3 is 14 amino acids long. Trimming shortened V by 4 bases and J by 3 bases, and 16 bases separated the two germline ends. Germline values: CDR1 DFQATT, CDR2 SNEGSKA (reference sequence). CDR3: CSANEALAFYEQYF. DNA of the CDR3: TGCAGTGCTAACGAGGCCCTAGCCTTCTACGAGCAGTACTTC.

J is TRBJ2-5 and V is TRBV6-1; perhaps D is TRBD1 or TRBD2 (6 bases each). Deletions cut 3 bases from V and 7 bases from J, with 18 bases between. This CDR3 has 15 amino acids. CDR1 MNHNS and CDR2 SASEGT come from the germline V gene. The chain's CDR3 is CASSDAGGLRGTQYF. The CDR3 DNA sequence: TGTGCCAGCAGTGACGCCGGGGGCCTAAGGGGGACCCAGTACTTC.

This clonotype was counted ten times or more. V usage is TRBV9 and J usage is TRBJ2-5; D possibly corresponds to TRBD2 (7 bases). With 4 bases removed from V and 1 base from J, the gap between germline ends came to 23 bases. Per germline, CDR1 SGDLS and CDR2 YYNGEE. This CDR3 is 18 amino acids long. The CDR3 here is CASSKLGGLAELQETQYF. The CDR3 region has the DNA TGTGCCAGCAGCAAGTTGGGGGGGCTAGCGGAACTCCAAGAGACCCAGTACTTC.

At least ten counts were recorded for this clonotype. This chain joins TRBV7-2 and TRBJ1-3, with D possibly being TRBD1 (5 bases). In germline, CDR1 is SGHTA, CDR2 FQGNSA. V dropped 5 bases and J dropped 2 bases, with 13 bases sitting between them. The length of the CDR3 is 15 residues. Written as DNA, the CDR3 is TGTGCCAGCAGCCCACCGCAGGGAACTGGAAACACCATATATTTT. Translating gives CASSPPQGTGNTIYF.

The chain employs TRBV6-1 and TRBJ2-2; D is ambiguous. Germline CDR1 is MNHNS and CDR2 is SASEGT. CDR3 length equals 15 residues. V was clipped by 7 bases and J by 7 bases, with 19 bases between them. The DNA for the CDR3 is TGTGCCAGCACCGTACATGGGTCTAGGGTCGGGGAGCTGTTTTTT. It yields the protein CASTVHGSRVGELFF.

This clonotype was recorded at least ten times. The chain is built from TRBV30 and TRBJ2-2, with D unresolved. The germline V gene has CDR1 GTSNPN and CDR2 SVGIG (reference sequence). V lost 0 bases to trimming and J lost 2 bases, with 10 bases between them. The CDR3 has 15 residues. Here the CDR3 reads CAWSVKAINTGELFF. The CDR3 region has the DNA TGTGCCTGGAGTGTTAAGGCCATCAACACCGGGGAGCTGTTTTTT.

The chain joins TRBV12-3 or TRBV12-4 to TRBJ2-5, with 8 nucleotides matching TRBD2. Germline trimming cut 5 bases from V and 4 bases from J; bases unmatched to any gene: 12. The CDR3 spans 16 residues. The CDR3 spells CASSNRAGARGETQYF. CDR3 bases: TGTGCCAGCAGTAACCGAGCGGGAGCGAGAGGAGAGACCCAGTACTTC.

This clonotype was seen just once. The CDR3 here is CASSLARGADTEAFF. The CDR3 DNA reads as TGCGCCAGCAGCTTGGCCCGGGGGGCTGACACTGAAGCTTTCTTT. The rearrangement joins TRBV5-1 to TRBJ1-1; D might be TRBD1 (6 bases). The CDR3 loop spans 15 amino acids. Germline loops: CDR1 SGHRS, CDR2 YFSETQ. Trimming removed 0 bases from V and 3 bases from J, with 12 bases in between.

This clonotype was seen many times. The rearrangement links TRBV27 to TRBJ1-2, with a possible D match to TRBD1 (5 bases). CDR1 is MNHEY, CDR2 SMNVEV, per germline (reference sequence). V was cut by 3 bases and J by 3 bases, with 14 bases left in between. This CDR3 is built from 15 residues. CDR3: CASSLGRGLDYGYTF. The CDR3 region has the DNA TGTGCCAGCAGTTTGGGAAGGGGCCTCGACTATGGCTACACCTTC.

This clonotype was observed at least ten times. This sequence joins TRBV29-1 and TRBJ2-7, with TRBD1 matching 7 bases. Trimming took 4 bases from V and 6 from J; bases not matched to a gene: 3. The CDR3 sequence is 11 residues long. The germline CDR1 and CDR2 sequences are SQVTM and ANQGSEA. CDR3 nucleotides: TGCAGCGTTGTAAGGGGGCTCGAGCAGTACTTC. This codes for CSVVRGLEQYF.

In its sample, this clonotype was seen many times. This sequence joins TRBV19 and TRBJ2-7, with 8 bases identical to TRBD1. The ends lost 7 bases at V and 6 bases at J; junction bases unmatched: 8. The CDR3 is made up of 13 amino acids. Germline V gene sequence: CDR1 LNHDA, CDR2 SQIVND (reference sequence). The CDR3 spells CASTPGTGGEQYF. The CDR3 bases are TGTGCCAGTACCCCAGGGACAGGAGGCGAGCAGTACTTC.

This clonotype appeared many times. The rearrangement uses TRBV7-2 and TRBJ2-4; TRBD1 or TRBD2 may be the D gene (5 bases each). CDR1 SGHTA and CDR2 FQGNSA come from the germline V gene. The CDR3 covers 14 residues. Deletions cut 5 bases from V and 9 bases from J, with 17 bases between. DNA of the CDR3: TGTGCCAGCAGCCCAGGGACCCTTGCGGGCATTCAGTACTTC. Protein: CASSPGTLAGIQYF. Full variable domain (remainder filled in from reference TRBV7-2 and TRBJ2-4): GAGVSQSPSNKVTEKGKDVELRCDPISGHTALYWYRQSLGQGLEFLIYFQGNSAPDKSGLPSDRFSAERTGGSVSTLTIQRTQQEDSAVYLCASSPGTLAGIQYFGAGTRLSVL.